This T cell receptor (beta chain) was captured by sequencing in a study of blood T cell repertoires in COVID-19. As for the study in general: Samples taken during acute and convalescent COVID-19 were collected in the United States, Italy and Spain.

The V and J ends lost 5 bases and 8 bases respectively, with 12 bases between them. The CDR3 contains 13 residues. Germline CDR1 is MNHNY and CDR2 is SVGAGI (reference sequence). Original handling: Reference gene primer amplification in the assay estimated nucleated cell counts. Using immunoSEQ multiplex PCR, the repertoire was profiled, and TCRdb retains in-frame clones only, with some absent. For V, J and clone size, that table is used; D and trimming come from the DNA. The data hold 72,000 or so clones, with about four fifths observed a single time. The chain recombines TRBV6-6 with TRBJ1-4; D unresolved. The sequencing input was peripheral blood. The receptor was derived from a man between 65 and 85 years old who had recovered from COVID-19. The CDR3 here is CASSARSEEKLFF. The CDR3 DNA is TGTGCCAGCAGTGCTCGGTCGGAGGAAAAACTGTTTTTT.